The table lists the clone carrying this T cell receptor beta chain with many counts. There are 12 residues in the CDR3. With 6 bases removed from V and 11 bases from J, the gap between germline ends came to 14 bases. TCRdb itself ran the 5' RACE reads through MiXCR, one entry per CDR3 protein. The sample holds some 330,000 distinct CDR3 sequences, roughly 9% seen once. The sample comes from a study of identical twins. Sequenced sample: naive T cells sorted from blood. The chain has TRBV12-3 or TRBV12-4 and TRBJ2-1, with a tentative D call TRBD2 (5 bases). This TCR came from a woman aged 45-65 years in good health. This CDR3 is CASSLQAAKQFF. In DNA form, the CDR3 reads TGTGCCAGCAGCTTGCAAGCGGCAAAGCAGTTCTTC.